The rows below give T cell receptor beta chains drawn from one sample of a study of shared clonotypes between healthy human individuals. Generated by immunoSEQ multiplex PCR, the TCRdb table keeps only in-frame clones and is missing some. Of some 680,000 clones listed, less than 80% are singletons. Sequenced input: memory CD4+ T cells sorted from blood. The receptors derive from a woman aged 25 to 45 in good health. CDR3s include the opening cysteine and the closing phenylalanine or tryptophan. Fields, in order: J gene, D gene, V gene, clone size, CDR3 protein, CDR3 DNA. A D gene is named only where the DNA matches it firmly. The size field is filled for only some rows; it gives once, few, many or a size class.

j_call: TRBJ2-1
d_call: NA
v_call: TRBV7-7
clone_size: NA
cdr3_aa: CASSLGAVFLNEQFF
cdr3_nt: TGTGCCAGCAGCTTAGGAGCGGTTTTCCTCAATGAGCAGTTCTTC

j_call: TRBJ2-3
d_call: NA
v_call: TRBV28
clone_size: NA
cdr3_aa: CASSGLITDTQYF
cdr3_nt: TGTGCCAGCAGCGGTCTCATTACAGATACGCAGTATTTT

j_call: TRBJ1-2
d_call: NA
v_call: TRBV7-2
clone_size: NA
cdr3_aa: CASSPGRARNYGYTF
cdr3_nt: TGTGCCAGCAGCCCCGGGAGGGCCCGAAACTATGGCTACACCTTC

j_call: TRBJ1-2
d_call: NA
v_call: TRBV27
clone_size: once
cdr3_aa: CASSLKHNYGYTF
cdr3_nt: TGTGCCAGCAGTTTAAAGCACAACTATGGCTACACCTTC

j_call: TRBJ2-3
d_call: NA
v_call: TRBV15
clone_size: NA
cdr3_aa: CATRASVTDTQYF
cdr3_nt: TGTGCCACCAGGGCTAGCGTCACAGATACGCAGTATTTT

j_call: TRBJ1-2
d_call: NA
v_call: TRBV6-1
clone_size: NA
cdr3_aa: CASSREASQGYGYTF
cdr3_nt: TGTGCCAGCAGTAGGGAGGCTTCACAAGGCTATGGCTACACCTTC

j_call: TRBJ2-3
d_call: NA
v_call: TRBV7-2
clone_size: NA
cdr3_aa: CASSLDSRASTDTQYF
cdr3_nt: TGTGCCAGCAGCTTAGATTCAAGGGCTAGCACAGATACGCAGTATTTT

j_call: TRBJ1-5
d_call: NA
v_call: TRBV4-1
clone_size: once
cdr3_aa: CASSQDVQGDQPQHF
cdr3_nt: TGCGCCAGCAGCCAAGACGTACAGGGAGATCAGCCCCAGCATTTT

j_call: TRBJ1-1
d_call: TRBD1
v_call: TRBV6-1
clone_size: once
cdr3_aa: CASSAKTGVNTEAFF
cdr3_nt: TGTGCCAGCAGTGCTAAGACAGGGGTCAACACTGAAGCTTTCTTT

j_call: TRBJ1-1
d_call: TRBD1
v_call: TRBV5-1
clone_size: NA
cdr3_aa: CASSLAGGSDTEAFF
cdr3_nt: TGCGCCAGCAGCCTAGCAGGGGGTTCGGACACTGAAGCTTTCTTT

j_call: TRBJ1-3
d_call: NA
v_call: TRBV7-3
clone_size: many
cdr3_aa: CASSFRGGPGNTIYF
cdr3_nt: TGTGCCAGCAGCTTCCGTGGGGGGCCAGGAAACACCATATATTTT

j_call: TRBJ2-1
d_call: TRBD2
v_call: TRBV5-1
clone_size: NA
cdr3_aa: CASSISTSAYNEQFF
cdr3_nt: TGCGCCAGCAGCATCTCGACTAGCGCCTACAATGAGCAGTTCTTC

j_call: TRBJ2-7
d_call: NA
v_call: TRBV10-1
clone_size: NA
cdr3_aa: CASSFMKGHEQYF
cdr3_nt: TGCGCCAGCAGTTTTATGAAAGGCCACGAGCAGTACTTC

j_call: TRBJ2-7
d_call: NA
v_call: TRBV28
clone_size: once
cdr3_aa: CASSAGTAYEQYF
cdr3_nt: TGTGCCAGCAGTGCCGGTACAGCCTACGAGCAGTACTTC

j_call: TRBJ2-1
d_call: NA
v_call: TRBV7-6
clone_size: NA
cdr3_aa: CASSLGYASYNEQFF
cdr3_nt: TGTGCCAGCAGCTTAGGTTACGCCTCCTACAATGAGCAGTTCTTC

j_call: TRBJ2-1
d_call: TRBD2
v_call: TRBV6-4
clone_size: few
cdr3_aa: CASSGVAGAGGLNEQFF
cdr3_nt: TGTGCCAGCAGTGGGGTAGCGGGAGCAGGGGGACTCAATGAGCAGTTCTTC

j_call: TRBJ2-1
d_call: NA
v_call: TRBV19
clone_size: NA
cdr3_aa: CASSTLLVSAYNEQFF
cdr3_nt: TGTGCCAGTAGTACCCTTCTAGTTAGCGCCTACAATGAGCAGTTCTTC